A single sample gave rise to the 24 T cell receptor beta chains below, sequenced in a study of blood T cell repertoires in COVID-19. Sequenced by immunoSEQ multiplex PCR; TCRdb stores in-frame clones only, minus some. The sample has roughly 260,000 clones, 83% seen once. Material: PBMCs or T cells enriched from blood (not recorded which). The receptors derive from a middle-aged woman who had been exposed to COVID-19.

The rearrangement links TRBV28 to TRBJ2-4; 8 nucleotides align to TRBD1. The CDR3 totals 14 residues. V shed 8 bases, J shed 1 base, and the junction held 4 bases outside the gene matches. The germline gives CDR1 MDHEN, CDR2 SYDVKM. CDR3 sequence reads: CASQGAGAKNIQYF. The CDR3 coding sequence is TGTGCCAGCCAGGGGGCAGGGGCCAAAAACATTCAGTACTTC.

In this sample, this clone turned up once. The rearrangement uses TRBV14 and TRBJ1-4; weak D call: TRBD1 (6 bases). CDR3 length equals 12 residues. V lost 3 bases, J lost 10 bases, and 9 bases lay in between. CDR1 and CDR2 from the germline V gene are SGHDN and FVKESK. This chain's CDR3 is CASSHATGKLFF. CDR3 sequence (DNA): TGTGCCAGCAGCCACGCGACAGGAAAACTGTTTTTT.

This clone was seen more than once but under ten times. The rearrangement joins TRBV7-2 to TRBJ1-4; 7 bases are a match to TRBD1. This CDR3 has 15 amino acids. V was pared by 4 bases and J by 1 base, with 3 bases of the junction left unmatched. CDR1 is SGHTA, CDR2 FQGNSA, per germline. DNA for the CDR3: TGTGCCAGCAGCTCCTCAGGGGGAACTAATGAAAAACTGTTTTTT. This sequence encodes CASSSSGGTNEKLFF.

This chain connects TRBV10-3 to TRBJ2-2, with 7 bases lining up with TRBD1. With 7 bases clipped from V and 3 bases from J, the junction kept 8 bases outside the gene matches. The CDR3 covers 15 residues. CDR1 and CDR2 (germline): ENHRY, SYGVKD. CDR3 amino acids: CAINGIQGDTGELFF. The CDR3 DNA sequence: TGTGCCATCAACGGGATCCAGGGGGACACCGGGGAGCTGTTTTTT.

The CDR3 reads CASSPGTGSWEQPQHF. CDR3 nucleotide sequence: TGTGCCAGCTCCCCGGGGACAGGATCTTGGGAGCAGCCCCAGCATTTT. The chain links TRBV18 to TRBJ1-5, with 8 positions matching TRBD1. Germline assignment: CDR1 KGHSH and CDR2 LQKENI. V was clipped by 6 bases and J by 7 bases; unmatched bases: 14. CDR3 length: 16 residues.

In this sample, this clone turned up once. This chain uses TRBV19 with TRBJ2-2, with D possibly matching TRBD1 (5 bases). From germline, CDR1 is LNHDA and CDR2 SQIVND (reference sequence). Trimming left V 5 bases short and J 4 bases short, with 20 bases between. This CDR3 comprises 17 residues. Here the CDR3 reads CASSPAGSWSVTGELFF. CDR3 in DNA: TGTGCCAGTAGTCCGGCAGGGTCGTGGTCCGTCACCGGGGAGCTGTTTTTT.

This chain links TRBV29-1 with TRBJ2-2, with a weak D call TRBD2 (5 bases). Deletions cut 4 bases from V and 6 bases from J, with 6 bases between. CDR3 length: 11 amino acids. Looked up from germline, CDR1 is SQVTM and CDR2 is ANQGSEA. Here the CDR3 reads CSVGEPGELFF. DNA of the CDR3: TGCAGCGTTGGGGAGCCCGGGGAGCTGTTTTTT.

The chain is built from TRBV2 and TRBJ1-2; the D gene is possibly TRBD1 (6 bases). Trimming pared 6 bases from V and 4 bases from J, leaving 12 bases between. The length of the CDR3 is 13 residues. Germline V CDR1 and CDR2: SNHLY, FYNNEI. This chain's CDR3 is CASSAGATYGYTF. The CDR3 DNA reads TGTGCCAGCAGCGCAGGGGCTACCTATGGCTACACCTTC.

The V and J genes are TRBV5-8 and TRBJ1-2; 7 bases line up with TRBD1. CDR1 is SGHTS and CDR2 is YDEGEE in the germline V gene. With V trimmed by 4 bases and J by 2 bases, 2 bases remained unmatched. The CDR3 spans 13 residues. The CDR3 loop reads CASSRQGNYGYTF. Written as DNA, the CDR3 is TGTGCCAGCAGCCGACAGGGAAACTATGGCTACACCTTC.

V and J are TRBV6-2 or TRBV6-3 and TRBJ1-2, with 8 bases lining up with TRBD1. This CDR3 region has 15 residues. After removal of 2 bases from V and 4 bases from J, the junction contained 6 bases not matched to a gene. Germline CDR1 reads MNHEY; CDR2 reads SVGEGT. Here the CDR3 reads CASSYLGQGGYGYTF. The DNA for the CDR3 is TGTGCCAGCAGTTACCTCGGACAGGGTGGCTATGGCTACACCTTC.

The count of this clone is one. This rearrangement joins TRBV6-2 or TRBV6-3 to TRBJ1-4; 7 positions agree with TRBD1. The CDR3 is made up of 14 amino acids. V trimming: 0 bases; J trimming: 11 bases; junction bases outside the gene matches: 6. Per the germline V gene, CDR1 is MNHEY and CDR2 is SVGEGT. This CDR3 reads CASSYSAGGRKLFF. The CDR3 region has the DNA TGTGCCAGCAGTTACTCTGCAGGGGGAAGGAAACTGTTTTTT.

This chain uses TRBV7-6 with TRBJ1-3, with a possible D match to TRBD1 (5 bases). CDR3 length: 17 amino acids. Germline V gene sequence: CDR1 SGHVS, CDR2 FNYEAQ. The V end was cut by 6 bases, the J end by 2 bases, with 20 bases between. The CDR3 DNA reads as TGTGCCAGCAGTCTAGTGGCTACAGGATCTGCTGGAAACACCATATATTTT. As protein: CASSLVATGSAGNTIYF. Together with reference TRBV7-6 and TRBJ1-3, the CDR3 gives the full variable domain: GAGVSQSPRYKVTKRGQDVALRCDPISGHVSLYWYRQALGQGPEFLTYFNYEAQQDKSGLPNDRFSAERPEGSISTLTIQRTEQRDSAMYRCASSLVATGSAGNTIYFGEGSWLTVV.

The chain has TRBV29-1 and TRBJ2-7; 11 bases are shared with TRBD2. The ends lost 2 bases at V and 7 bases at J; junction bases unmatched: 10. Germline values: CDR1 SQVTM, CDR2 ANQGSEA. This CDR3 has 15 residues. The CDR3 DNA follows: TGCAGCGTTGAATCGGGACTAGCGGACCTACGGGAGCAGTACTTC. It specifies CSVESGLADLREQYF.

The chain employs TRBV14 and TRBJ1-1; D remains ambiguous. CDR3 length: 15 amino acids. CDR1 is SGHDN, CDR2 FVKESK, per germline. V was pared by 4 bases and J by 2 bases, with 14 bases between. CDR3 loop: CASSPPGRFNTEAFF. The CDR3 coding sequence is TGTGCCAGCAGCCCTCCGGGGAGATTTAACACTGAAGCTTTCTTT.

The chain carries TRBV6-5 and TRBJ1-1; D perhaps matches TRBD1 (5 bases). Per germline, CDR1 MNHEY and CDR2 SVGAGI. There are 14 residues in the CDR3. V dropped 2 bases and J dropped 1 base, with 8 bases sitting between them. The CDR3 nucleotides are TGTGCCAGCAGTTACCCCGGGGGGAACACTGAAGCTTTCTTT. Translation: CASSYPGGNTEAFF.

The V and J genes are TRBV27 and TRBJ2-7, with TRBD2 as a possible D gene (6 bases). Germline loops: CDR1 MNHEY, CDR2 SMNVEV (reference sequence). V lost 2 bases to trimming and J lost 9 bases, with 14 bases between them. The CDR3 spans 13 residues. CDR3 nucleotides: TGTGCCAGCAGTTTAACATTGCGGGGTTTGCAGTACTTC. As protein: CASSLTLRGLQYF.

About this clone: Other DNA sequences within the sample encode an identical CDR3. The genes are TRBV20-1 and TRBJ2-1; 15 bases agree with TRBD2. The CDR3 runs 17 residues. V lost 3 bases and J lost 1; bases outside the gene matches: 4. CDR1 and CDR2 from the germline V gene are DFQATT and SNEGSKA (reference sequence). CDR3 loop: CSASGLAGGGSYNEQFF. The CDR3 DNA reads TGCAGTGCTAGTGGACTAGCGGGGGGGGGATCCTACAATGAGCAGTTCTTC.

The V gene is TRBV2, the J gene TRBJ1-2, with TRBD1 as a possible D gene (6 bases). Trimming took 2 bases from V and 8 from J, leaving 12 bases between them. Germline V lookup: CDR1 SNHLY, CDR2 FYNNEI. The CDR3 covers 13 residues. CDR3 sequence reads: CASSEYSQGGYTF. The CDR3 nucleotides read TGTGCCAGCAGTGAATATAGCCAGGGGGGCTACACCTTC.

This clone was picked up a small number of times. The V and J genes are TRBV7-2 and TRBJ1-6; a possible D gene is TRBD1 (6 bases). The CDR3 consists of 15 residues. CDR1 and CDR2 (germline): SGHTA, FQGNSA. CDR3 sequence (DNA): TGTGCAGAAGGGGGGGACCGCTCCTATAATTCACCCCTCCACTTT. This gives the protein CAEGGDRSYNSPLHF.

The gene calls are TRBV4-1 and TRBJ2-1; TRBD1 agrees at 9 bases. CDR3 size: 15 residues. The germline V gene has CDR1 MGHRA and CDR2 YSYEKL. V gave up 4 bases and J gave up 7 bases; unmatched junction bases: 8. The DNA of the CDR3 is TGCGCCAGCAGCCTCACGGGACAGGGTCGGAATGAGCAGTTCTTC. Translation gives CASSLTGQGRNEQFF.

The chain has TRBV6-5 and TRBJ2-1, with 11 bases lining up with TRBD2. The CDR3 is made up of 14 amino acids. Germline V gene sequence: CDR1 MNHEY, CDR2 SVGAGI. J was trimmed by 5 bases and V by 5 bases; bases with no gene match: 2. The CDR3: CASSNSGGDNEQFF. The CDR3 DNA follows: TGTGCCAGCAGTAATAGCGGGGGGGACAATGAGCAGTTCTTC.

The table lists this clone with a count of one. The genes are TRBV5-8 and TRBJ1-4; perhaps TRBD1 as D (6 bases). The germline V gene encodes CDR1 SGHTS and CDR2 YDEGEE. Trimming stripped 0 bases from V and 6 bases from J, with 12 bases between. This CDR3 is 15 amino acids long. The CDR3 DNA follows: TGTGCCAGCAGCTTGGAAGGAGGGGGGGATGAAAAACTGTTTTTT. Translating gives CASSLEGGGDEKLFF.

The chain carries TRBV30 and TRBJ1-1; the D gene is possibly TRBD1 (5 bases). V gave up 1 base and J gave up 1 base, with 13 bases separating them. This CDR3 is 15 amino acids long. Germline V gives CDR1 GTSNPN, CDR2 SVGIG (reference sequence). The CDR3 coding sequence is TGTGCCTGGAGTGGGCGGGGGTTAGGGAACACTGAAGCTTTCTTT. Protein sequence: CAWSGRGLGNTEAFF.

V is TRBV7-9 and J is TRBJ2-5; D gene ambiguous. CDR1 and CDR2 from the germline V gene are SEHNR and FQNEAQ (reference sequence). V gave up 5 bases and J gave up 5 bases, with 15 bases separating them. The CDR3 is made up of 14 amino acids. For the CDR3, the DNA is TGTGCCAGCAGCACCTCTTCGGTGTGGGAGACCCAGTACTTC. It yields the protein CASSTSSVWETQYF. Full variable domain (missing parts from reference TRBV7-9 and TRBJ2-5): DTGVSQNPRHKITKRGQNVTFRCDPISEHNRLYWYRQTLGQGPEFLTYFQNEAQLEKSRLLSDRFSAERPKGSFSTLEIQRTEQGDSAMYLCASSTSSVWETQYFGPGTRLLVL.